The next 5 T cell receptor beta chains were all read from a single sample in a study of blood T cell repertoires in COVID-19. The data were produced by immunoSEQ multiplex PCR, yet TCRdb's version contains in-frame clones alone and is incomplete. The sample has hundreds of thousands of clones, 80% to 90% seen once. The sample comprised peripheral blood. Every receptor here comes from a woman in her twenties or thirties with COVID-19, enrolled during active disease.

In DNA, the CDR3 is TGTGCCAGCAGCCAAGTAGCCGGGGAGCTGTTTTTT. This translates into CASSQVAGELFF. The J gene is TRBJ2-2, the V gene TRBV4-2, with D unresolved. V lost 1 base and J 6 bases, leaving 3 bases between the germline ends. From germline, CDR1 is LGHNA and CDR2 YNFKEQ. The CDR3 is 12 residues long.

The V gene is TRBV7-2, the J gene TRBJ2-3; unclear D gene. V was shortened by 1 base and J by 5 bases, with 7 bases between the two germline ends. This CDR3 has 13 amino acids. The germline CDR1 and CDR2 sequences are SGHTA and FQGNSA. The CDR3 nucleotides read TGTGCCAGCAGCTTAGAGCTTGGAGATACGCAGTATTTT. As protein: CASSLELGDTQYF.

The chain couples TRBV6-6 to TRBJ1-2, with D possibly matching TRBD1 (6 bases). V was cut by 2 bases and J by 3 bases, with 10 bases left in between. The CDR3 spans 14 residues. Germline V lookup: CDR1 MNHNY, CDR2 SVGAGI (reference sequence). The CDR3 loop reads CASSYRTVHYGYTF. The CDR3 nucleotides read TGTGCCAGCAGTTACAGGACAGTTCACTATGGCTACACCTTC.

This clone was observed once. The V call is TRBV5-5, the J call TRBJ1-2; 8 bases are a match to TRBD1. The CDR3 sequence is 14 residues long. Germline assignment: CDR1 SGHKS and CDR2 YYEKEE (reference sequence). V lost 4 bases, J lost 2 bases, and 4 bases stayed unmatched. The CDR3: CASSTGQGNYGYTF. In nucleotides, the CDR3 is TGTGCCAGCAGCACCGGACAGGGAAACTATGGCTACACCTTC.

The chain is built from TRBV27 and TRBJ2-2, with D tentatively TRBD1 (6 bases). The CDR3 runs 16 residues. The V and J ends lost 5 bases and 3 bases respectively, with 16 bases between them. CDR1 MNHEY and CDR2 SMNVEV come from the germline V gene (reference sequence). The CDR3 region has the DNA TGTGCCAGCAGTCCACAGGGCTCAAGAGACACCGGGGAGCTGTTTTTT. It codes for CASSPQGSRDTGELFF.